Following are 19 T cell receptor beta chains from one sample sequenced in a study of cytomegalovirus exposure and HLA in healthy donors. The PCR used 60 Vbeta and 13 Jbeta primers. Here immunoSEQ multiplex PCR was the method, and the copy in TCRdb shows in-frame clones only, minus some. Counted here are around 200,000 clones, 75% to 85% occurring once; the ten biggest clones make up 0.65%. The material sequenced was PBMCs. The receptors stem from a boy younger than 18 in good health and CMV-seronegative.

Points on this clone: An end of the junction differs from the germline gene, which may be a read error. The rearrangement joins TRBV7-9 to TRBJ2-1, with TRBD2 matching over 8 bases. The CDR3 has 13 amino acids. Germline CDR1 SEHNR, CDR2 FQNEAQ (reference sequence). CDR3 residues: CSSSTGLEREQFF. The CDR3 coding sequence is TGTTCCAGCAGCACGGGACTAGAGCGTGAGCAGTTCTTC.

Comments on this clone: Germline is not matched at one junction end, which may reflect a read error. The chain couples TRBV7-7 to TRBJ2-2; TRBD2 matches 10 bases. Germline values: CDR1 SSHAT, CDR2 FNYEAQ (reference sequence). This CDR3 comprises 20 residues. This chain's CDR3 is CASSLGGRRGLARNTGELFF. The CDR3 region has the DNA TGTGCTAGCAGCTTAGGAGGTCGGAGGGGACTAGCGAGAAACACCGGGGAGCTGTTTTTT. Full variable domain (missing parts from reference TRBV7-7 and TRBJ2-2): GAGVSQSPRYKVTKRGQDVTLRCDPISSHATLYWYQQALGQGPEFLTYFNYEAQPDKSGLPSDRFSAERPEGSISTLTIQRTEQRDSAMYRCASSLGGRRGLARNTGELFFGEGSRLTVL.

This clone was observed a handful of times. The rearrangement links TRBV7-8 to TRBJ2-1, with TRBD2 matching 10 bases. The CDR3 covers 16 residues. V lost 5 bases, J lost 8 bases, and 12 bases stayed unmatched. Germline V lookup: CDR1 SGHVS, CDR2 FQNEAQ. The chain's CDR3 is CASSLGSGGAGDEQFF. The DNA of the CDR3 is TGTGCCAGCAGCCTTGGGAGCGGGGGGGCCGGAGATGAGCAGTTCTTC.

The chain has TRBV5-1 and TRBJ1-2; 9 bases are shared with TRBD1. The CDR3 extends over 14 amino acids. Germline V gene sequence: CDR1 SGHRS, CDR2 YFSETQ. Losses at the gene ends were 2 bases for V and 7 bases for J; bases not matched to a gene: 6. The CDR3 sequence: CASSFTGGEIGYTF. The CDR3 DNA follows: TGCGCCAGCAGCTTCACAGGGGGCGAGATTGGCTACACCTTC.

This clone was observed once. The chain recombines TRBV9 with TRBJ1-2; 10 bases map to TRBD1. The CDR3 runs 14 residues. With 3 bases clipped from V and 12 bases from J, the junction kept 11 bases outside the gene matches. Germline CDR1 reads SGDLS; CDR2 reads YYNGEE. The CDR3 protein is CASSAERTGGRHTF. DNA of the CDR3: TGTGCCAGCAGCGCAGAACGGACAGGGGGTAGACACACCTTC.

This chain joins TRBV7-6 and TRBJ2-7; TRBD2 matches 7 bases. CDR3 length equals 18 residues. V trimming: 2 bases; J trimming: 0 bases; junction bases outside the gene matches: 13. The germline V gene encodes CDR1 SGHVS and CDR2 FNYEAQ. CDR3 in DNA: TGTGCCAGCAGCTTACAAGGCGGGGGACCTTCAAGCTCCTACGAGCAGTACTTC. Translating gives CASSLQGGGPSSSYEQYF.

J is TRBJ1-1 and V is TRBV6-7; D is unresolved. TRBV6-7 falls under the ORF class, with uncertain function. Trimming took off 3 bases at V and 0 bases at J, with 14 bases between the two ends. The CDR3 is 16 amino acids. Here the CDR3 DNA reads TGTGCCAGCAGTTATCCAGTTAGCCCAATGAACACTGAAGCTTTCTTT. Translating gives CASSYPVSPMNTEAFF.

This clone has only a few counts. The genes are TRBV2 and TRBJ2-1, with 13 positions matching TRBD2. V was pared by 6 bases and J by 13 bases, with 6 bases of the junction left unmatched. This CDR3 is 13 amino acids long. Germline V gene sequence: CDR1 SNHLY, CDR2 FYNNEI. The CDR3 nucleotides are TGTGCCAGCAGGGAGACTAGCGGGAGGTTACAGTTCTTC. Translating it yields CASRETSGRLQFF.

This clone was recorded a few times. The chain recombines TRBV6-1 with TRBJ2-7; a possible D gene is TRBD1 (6 bases). Deletions cut 4 bases from V and 2 bases from J, with 12 bases between. This CDR3 comprises 14 residues. Germline assignment: CDR1 MNHNS and CDR2 SASEGT. The CDR3 loop is CASSVWGPAYEQYF. The CDR3 DNA is TGTGCCAGCAGTGTATGGGGGCCGGCCTACGAGCAGTACTTC.

The rearrangement links TRBV29-1 to TRBJ2-7; D gene unclear. CDR3 length: 17 amino acids. V was pared by 4 bases and J by 0 bases, with 22 bases between. The V gene's germline CDR1 is SQVTM and CDR2 ANQGSEA. The CDR3 is CSVAHPSQSAFSYEQYF. In DNA, the CDR3 is TGCAGCGTTGCCCACCCCTCTCAGAGCGCCTTCTCCTACGAGCAGTACTTC.

CDR3 DNA sequence: TGTGCCAGCAGTTTTAACAGGGGTAGCAATCAGCCCCAGCATTTT. Protein sequence: CASSFNRGSNQPQHF. The chain employs TRBV6-5 and TRBJ1-5; 7 bases align to TRBD1. J gave up 0 bases and V 4 bases, and 3 bases lay outside the gene matches. The CDR3 length is 15 residues. Looked up from germline, CDR1 is MNHEY and CDR2 is SVGAGI.

The rearrangement uses TRBV19 and TRBJ2-3; perhaps TRBD1 as D (6 bases). Germline CDR1 is LNHDA and CDR2 is SQIVND (reference sequence). V lost 8 bases to trimming and J lost 4 bases, with 10 bases between them. CDR3 length equals 12 residues. The CDR3 DNA follows: TGTGCCAGTGGTAAGGGGGCAGATACGCAGTATTTT. Protein: CASGKGADTQYF.

The chain uses TRBV11-2 and TRBJ2-7; D possibly corresponds to TRBD1 (6 bases). The germline V and J ends were trimmed by 6 bases and 0 bases, with 15 bases remaining between them. Germline CDR1 is SGHAT and CDR2 is FQNNGV. The CDR3 contains 15 residues. CDR3 in DNA: TGTGCCAGCAGTTCCCTAGGGGGATCCTCCTACGAGCAGTACTTC. This codes for CASSSLGGSSYEQYF.

V usage is TRBV19 and J usage is TRBJ2-5, with D tentatively TRBD2 (5 bases). V lost 2 bases and J 5 bases, leaving 9 bases between the germline ends. The germline gives CDR1 LNHDA, CDR2 SQIVND (reference sequence). The CDR3 is 13 amino acids. The CDR3 loop reads CASSISEDETQYF. The CDR3 bases are TGTGCCAGTAGTATATCGGAGGATGAGACCCAGTACTTC.

This clone was counted a few times. The rearrangement uses TRBV11-2 and TRBJ2-3; 11 nucleotides match TRBD2. Losses at the gene ends were 4 bases for V and 11 bases for J; bases not matched to a gene: 11. CDR3 length equals 15 residues. The germline V gene encodes CDR1 SGHAT and CDR2 FQNNGV. The CDR3 DNA sequence: TGTGCCAGCAGCTCAGTAGCGGGGGGGCCGGGGAAGCAGTATTTT. Translated, it gives CASSSVAGGPGKQYF.

This clone was seen only a few times. CDR3 in amino acids: CASSTGTGMDGYTF. The CDR3 DNA reads TGTGCCAGCAGCACCGGGACAGGGATGGATGGCTACACCTTC. The rearrangement uses TRBV5-4 and TRBJ1-2; 9 nucleotides line up with TRBD1. The CDR3 length is 14 residues. V lost 4 bases and J lost 6; bases outside the gene matches: 7. Germline V gene lookup returns CDR1 SGHNT and CDR2 YYREEE (reference sequence).

Points on this clone: An end of the junction differs from the germline gene, which may be a read error. The rearrangement uses TRBV10-3 and TRBJ1-1; D is undetermined. Germline V CDR1 and CDR2: ENHRY, SYGVKD. The CDR3 totals 13 residues. The CDR3 reads CAIRLDGAGWKIF. CDR3 DNA sequence: TGTGCCATCAGACTAGACGGAGCTGGCTGGAAGATTTTT.

V usage is TRBV29-1 and J usage is TRBJ2-7; unclear D gene. The CDR3 runs 12 residues. Germline loops: CDR1 SQVTM, CDR2 ANQGSEA. Trimming shortened V by 5 bases and J by 0 bases, and 8 bases separated the two germline ends. The CDR3 coding sequence is TGCAGCGTTTCGGCGGACTCCTACGAGCAGTACTTC. Translation gives CSVSADSYEQYF.

As for this clone: This sample includes further DNA sequences coding for the same CDR3. The rearrangement joins TRBV7-9 to TRBJ1-2; 9 positions agree with TRBD1. J gave up 5 bases and V 5 bases, and 3 bases lay outside the gene matches. Germline V gives CDR1 SEHNR, CDR2 FQNEAQ (reference sequence). There are 13 residues in the CDR3. CDR3 region: CASSLGTGYGYTF. The CDR3, as DNA: TGTGCCAGCAGCCTCGGGACAGGGTATGGCTACACCTTC.